The 24 T cell receptor beta chains below come from one sample, sequenced in a study of cytomegalovirus exposure and HLA in healthy donors. Primers: 60 Vbeta forward and 13 Jbeta reverse. The method was immunoSEQ multiplex PCR; TCRdb's version includes in-frame clones alone and lacks a portion of them. Its clone listing holds 20,000 to 25,000 clones. Sequencing used PBMCs. Every receptor here comes from a man aged 60 to 75 in good health and CMV-seropositive.

DNA of the CDR3: TGTGCCAGCAGTTTCCCGCGTCTGGAGACCCAGTACTTC. It codes for CASSFPRLETQYF. V usage is TRBV6-5 and J usage is TRBJ2-5; no firm D call. CDR1 and CDR2 (germline): MNHEY, SVGAGI. The CDR3 has 13 residues. V lost 4 bases, J lost 5 bases, and 11 bases lay in between.

V and J are TRBV18 and TRBJ2-7, with TRBD1 matching over 7 bases. CDR1 is KGHSH and CDR2 is LQKENI in the germline V gene. The CDR3 covers 14 residues. V lost 3 bases to trimming and J lost 6 bases; unmatched junction nucleotides: 8. The CDR3 sequence: CASSPTGIPVEQYF. The CDR3 DNA is TGTGCCAGCTCACCGACAGGGATTCCCGTCGAGCAGTACTTC.

This rearrangement joins TRBV18 to TRBJ2-1; D may be TRBD1 (6 bases). From germline, CDR1 is KGHSH and CDR2 LQKENI. V dropped 2 bases and J dropped 4 bases, with 6 bases sitting between them. The CDR3 runs 13 residues. CDR3 nucleotide sequence: TGTGCCAGCTCACCAGACAGGTACAATGAGCAGTTCTTC. It codes for CASSPDRYNEQFF.

The V and J genes are TRBV7-9 and TRBJ2-7, with a weak D call TRBD2 (5 bases). CDR1 is SEHNR, CDR2 FQNEAQ, per germline (reference sequence). Deletions cut 5 bases from V and 0 bases from J, with 20 bases between. The length of the CDR3 is 17 residues. The CDR3 loop reads CASSPWFGDSSSYEQYF. CDR3 bases: TGTGCCAGCAGCCCTTGGTTCGGGGATTCGAGCTCCTACGAGCAGTACTTC.

The chain carries TRBV7-2 and TRBJ2-5; D call uncertain. CDR1 and CDR2 from the germline V gene are SGHTA and FQGNSA. The CDR3 has 11 residues. Trimming shortened V by 5 bases and J by 4 bases, and 5 bases separated the two germline ends. The DNA for the CDR3 is TGTGCCAGCAGCCCTCGAGAGACCCAGTACTTC. It yields the protein CASSPRETQYF.

The chain combines TRBV19 with TRBJ2-7, with 10 bases fitting TRBD1. Germline lookup yields CDR1 LNHDA and CDR2 SQIVND (reference sequence). Unmatched junction bases numbered 7, after V lost 9 bases and J lost 5 bases. This CDR3 comprises 13 residues. CDR3 in DNA: TGTGCCAGCTACGGGACAGGGGACCACGAGCAGTACTTC. This translates into CASYGTGDHEQYF. Based on the CDR3 plus reference TRBV19 and TRBJ2-7, the full variable domain is DGGITQSPKYLFRKEGQNVTLSCEQNLNHDAMYWYRQDPGQGLRLIYYSQIVNDFQKGDIAEGYSVSREKKESFPLTVTSAQKNPTAFYLCASYGTGDHEQYFGPGTRLTVT.

The chain combines TRBV5-1 with TRBJ2-1; possibly TRBD2 for D (5 bases). CDR3 length equals 14 residues. Germline assignment: CDR1 SGHRS and CDR2 YFSETQ. Trimming shortened V by 0 bases and J by 7 bases, and 11 bases separated the two germline ends. In DNA form, the CDR3 reads TGCGCCAGCAGCTTGGAAACGTCGGGAAATGAGCAGTTCTTC. Protein sequence: CASSLETSGNEQFF.

This chain uses TRBV30 with TRBJ1-1; TRBD1 agrees at 10 bases. The CDR3 length is 13 residues. The germline gives CDR1 GTSNPN, CDR2 SVGIG (reference sequence). Trimming took 4 bases from V and 6 from J; bases not matched to a gene: 5. CDR3 amino acids: CAWMGQGKAEAFF. CDR3 DNA sequence: TGTGCCTGGATGGGACAGGGGAAAGCTGAAGCTTTCTTT.

The rearrangement links TRBV5-1 to TRBJ2-7, with TRBD1 identical over 9 bases. V lost 4 bases, J lost 5 bases, and 10 bases stayed unmatched. Per germline, CDR1 SGHRS and CDR2 YFSETQ. The CDR3 is made up of 15 amino acids. CDR3 coding DNA: TGCGCCAGCAGCATGACAGGGGGTAAGATCAACGAGCAGTACTTC. It is translated as CASSMTGGKINEQYF.

The genes are TRBV30 and TRBJ1-2; 8 bases agree with TRBD1. CDR3 length: 14 residues. With 2 bases clipped from V and 7 bases from J, the junction kept 9 bases outside the gene matches. Germline CDR1 and CDR2: GTSNPN and SVGIG (reference sequence). In DNA, the CDR3 is TGTGCCTGGAGTATCGGGACAGGCCTGGGTGGCTACACCTTC. Encoded protein: CAWSIGTGLGGYTF.

V is TRBV29-1 and J is TRBJ2-3, with 8 positions matching TRBD2. This CDR3 contains 14 residues. CDR1 and CDR2 (germline): SQVTM, ANQGSEA. The CDR3 reads CRAQGAGGSDTQYF. The CDR3 DNA reads TGCAGAGCTCAAGGGGCGGGAGGCTCCGATACGCAGTATTTT.

This chain uses TRBV18 with TRBJ2-5, with 7 nucleotides matching TRBD1. Trimming took 2 bases from V and 5 from J; bases not matched to a gene: 8. Germline-derived CDR1 and CDR2 are KGHSH and LQKENI. This CDR3 region has 15 residues. CDR3 in amino acids: CASSPGRQGAETQYF. The CDR3 DNA is TGTGCCAGCTCACCAGGACGACAGGGCGCGGAGACCCAGTACTTC. Full variable domain (outside the CDR3, taken from reference TRBV18 and TRBJ2-5): NAGVMQNPRHLVRRRGQEARLRCSPMKGHSHVYWYRQLPEEGLKFMVYLQKENIIDESGMPKERFSAEFPKEGPSILRIQQVVRGDSAAYFCASSPGRQGAETQYFGPGTRLLVL.

The chain joins TRBV5-6 to TRBJ1-1; a possible D gene is TRBD1 (5 bases). Germline V lookup: CDR1 SGHDT, CDR2 YYEEEE. V was shortened by 0 bases and J by 0 bases, with 12 bases between the two germline ends. This CDR3 contains 16 residues. CDR3 sequence reads: CASSLVQGAMNTEAFF. CDR3 coding DNA: TGTGCCAGCAGCTTGGTGCAGGGCGCTATGAACACTGAAGCTTTCTTT. Complete variable domain (other parts from reference TRBV5-6 and TRBJ1-1): DAGVTQSPTHLIKTRGQQVTLRCSPKSGHDTVSWYQQALGQGPQFIFQYYEEEERQRGNFPDRFSGHQFPNYSSELNVNALLLGDSALYLCASSLVQGAMNTEAFFGQGTRLTVV.

As to this clone: Other DNA sequences in the same sample also yield this CDR3. J is TRBJ2-7 and V is TRBV25-1; maybe TRBD2 (5 bases). V was cut by 6 bases and J by 4 bases, with 10 bases left in between. The CDR3 extends over 12 amino acids. Per the germline V gene, CDR1 is MGHDK and CDR2 is SYGVNS. This chain's CDR3 is CASSASGYEQYF. CDR3 DNA: TGTGCCAGCAGCGCCTCGGGGTACGAGCAGTACTTC.

This rearrangement joins TRBV19 to TRBJ1-1, with 10 bases identical to TRBD1. Germline CDR1 LNHDA, CDR2 SQIVND (reference sequence). V trimming: 6 bases; J trimming: 0 bases; junction bases outside the gene matches: 19. The CDR3 sequence is 20 residues long. In nucleotides, the CDR3 is TGTGCCAGTAGCCCCCGAGGGACAGGGGTTAAGGCTAAAATGAACACTGAAGCTTTCTTT. It translates to CASSPRGTGVKAKMNTEAFF.

V and J are TRBV15 and TRBJ2-7, with a weak D call TRBD1 (6 bases). This CDR3 comprises 14 residues. Between the trimmed V and J ends, which lost 3 bases and 2 bases, there was a span of 11 bases. Per the germline V gene, CDR1 is LNHNV and CDR2 is YYDKDF (reference sequence). The DNA of the CDR3 is TGTGCCACCAGCAGTCGGGCAGGGGCCTACGAGCAGTACTTC. As protein: CATSSRAGAYEQYF.

V gene TRBV7-9 combines with J gene TRBJ2-7; 8 positions match TRBD2. V lost 6 bases and J lost 3; bases outside the gene matches: 7. Looked up from germline, CDR1 is SEHNR and CDR2 is FQNEAQ (reference sequence). The CDR3 is made up of 14 amino acids. CDR3 nucleotides: TGTGCCAGCAGAAAAAGCGGGGGCCTCTACGAGCAGTACTTC. It yields the protein CASRKSGGLYEQYF.

V is TRBV5-6 and J is TRBJ1-2, with D possibly matching TRBD1 (5 bases). V was pared by 0 bases and J by 4 bases, with 10 bases between. Germline-derived CDR1 and CDR2 are SGHDT and YYEEEE. The CDR3 is 14 amino acids. CDR3 in amino acids: CASSLGQGGYGYTF. The CDR3 nucleotides read TGTGCCAGCAGCTTGGGTCAGGGCGGCTATGGCTACACCTTC.

The V gene is TRBV6-5, the J gene TRBJ2-7; TRBD2 agrees at 7 bases. The V and J ends lost 6 bases and 2 bases, in that order; junction bases with no gene match: 10. The germline gives CDR1 MNHEY, CDR2 SVGAGI. The CDR3 is made up of 15 amino acids. Here the CDR3 DNA reads TGTGCCAGCAGCCCCGGGGCGGGGGACGCCTACGAGCAGTACTTC. It yields the protein CASSPGAGDAYEQYF.

This sequence joins TRBV5-6 and TRBJ2-7; no clear D. The CDR3 contains 13 residues. CDR1 SGHDT and CDR2 YYEEEE come from the germline V gene. With 0 bases removed from V and 5 bases from J, the gap between germline ends came to 9 bases. CDR3 DNA: TGTGCCAGCAGCTTGGATGTTGAGGACGAGCAGTACTTC. This translates into CASSLDVEDEQYF.

The chain recombines TRBV23-1 with TRBJ1-5, with unresolved D. TRBV23-1 is sorted into the ORF group, with uncertain function. Trimming removed 0 bases at V and 9 bases at J, with 30 bases between. The CDR3 loop spans 20 amino acids. The CDR3 protein is CASSQSKRKAPRSCFTPQHF. CDR3 coding DNA: TGCGCCAGCAGTCAATCAAAAAGGAAGGCCCCAAGGAGTTGTTTTACGCCCCAGCATTTT.

The chain joins TRBV5-6 to TRBJ1-5; D gene ambiguous. The CDR3 is 15 residues long. With 3 bases removed from V and 5 bases from J, the gap between germline ends came to 15 bases. Looked up from germline, CDR1 is SGHDT and CDR2 is YYEEEE. CDR3 bases: TGTGCCAGCAGCTCCCGGGAGCATAAGGATCAGCCCCAGCATTTT. As protein: CASSSREHKDQPQHF.

The chain joins TRBV5-1 to TRBJ2-3; 13 positions agree with TRBD2. J was trimmed by 1 base and V by 4 bases; bases with no gene match: 3. From germline, CDR1 is SGHRS and CDR2 YFSETQ. The CDR3 length is 16 residues. CDR3 residues: CASSPGLAGGTDTQYF. The DNA of the CDR3 is TGCGCCAGCAGCCCCGGACTAGCGGGAGGCACAGATACGCAGTATTTT.

This rearrangement joins TRBV28 to TRBJ2-7; no definite D call. The CDR3 has 11 residues. CDR1 MDHEN and CDR2 SYDVKM come from the germline V gene. V was shortened by 6 bases and J by 1 base, with 4 bases between the two germline ends. CDR3 protein: CASRASYEQYF. For the CDR3, the DNA is TGTGCCAGCAGGGCTTCCTACGAGCAGTACTTC.